This T cell receptor beta chain was recovered during a study of molecular identifiers for immune sequencing clone quantification. About the research overall: Five aliquots were made in replicates from the RNA of about 20,000 or 100,000 naive CD8 cells, and four were sequenced.

TCR libraries were built in bulk with a published protocol and specific TCR primers. One entry per CDR3 protein, called by TCRdb with MiXCR from the PCR reads. The data contain roughly 630,000 distinct CDR3 sequences, roughly 25% of them singletons. In regard to this clonotype: The antigen remains unidentified.

Notes on the study in general: Clones above 20 RNA copies contained over 98% of effector molecules but under 1% of naive ones.

Sorting recovered naive CD8 T cells on a CD8+CD4-CCR7+CD45RA+ profile. Material: naive CD8+ T cells from blood, with Jurkat cell RNA spiked in. Sample subset: FACS-sorted CD8+CD4-CCR7+CD45RA+ naive T cells. This TCR was sampled from a human donor in good health. Some libraries in this study had Jurkat cell RNA spiked in.

Here the CDR3 reads CASTPFAGTETQYF. DNA for the CDR3: TGTGCCAGCACCCCTTTCGCAGGGACCGAGACCCAGTACTTC. V gene TRBV27 combines with J gene TRBJ2-5; either TRBD1 or TRBD2 may fit D (5 bases each). V dropped 7 bases and J dropped 5 bases, with 17 bases sitting between them. CDR3 size: 14 residues. CDR1 and CDR2 from the germline V gene are MNHEY and SMNVEV (reference sequence).